This T cell receptor beta chain was obtained from a study of cytomegalovirus exposure and HLA in healthy donors. Germline loops: CDR1 MDHEN, CDR2 SYDVKM. The length of the CDR3 is 14 residues. V was clipped by 7 bases and J by 0 bases, with 10 bases between them. Produced via immunoSEQ multiplex PCR; TCRdb's table is partial and in-frame only. The sample holds 97,000 or so clones, more than 75% seen once. The chain is built from TRBV28 and TRBJ1-3; D is ambiguous. The clonotype comes from a man aged 18 to 29 in good health and CMV-seropositive. The sample comprised PBMCs. The CDR3 loop reads CASMVGSSGNTIYF. CDR3 DNA: TGTGCCAGCATGGTTGGGAGCTCTGGAAACACCATATATTTT.